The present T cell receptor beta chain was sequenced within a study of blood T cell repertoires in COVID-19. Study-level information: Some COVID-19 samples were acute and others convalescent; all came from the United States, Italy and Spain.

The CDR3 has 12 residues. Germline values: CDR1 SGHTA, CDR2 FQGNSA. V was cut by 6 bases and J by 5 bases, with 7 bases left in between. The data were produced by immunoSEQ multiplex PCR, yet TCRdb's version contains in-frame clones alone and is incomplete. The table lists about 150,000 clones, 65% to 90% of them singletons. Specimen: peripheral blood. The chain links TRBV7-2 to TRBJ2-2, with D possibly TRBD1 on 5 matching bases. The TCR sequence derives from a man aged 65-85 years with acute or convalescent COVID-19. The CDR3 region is CASRRQTGELFF. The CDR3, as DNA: TGTGCCAGCAGAAGACAGACCGGGGAGCTGTTTTTT.